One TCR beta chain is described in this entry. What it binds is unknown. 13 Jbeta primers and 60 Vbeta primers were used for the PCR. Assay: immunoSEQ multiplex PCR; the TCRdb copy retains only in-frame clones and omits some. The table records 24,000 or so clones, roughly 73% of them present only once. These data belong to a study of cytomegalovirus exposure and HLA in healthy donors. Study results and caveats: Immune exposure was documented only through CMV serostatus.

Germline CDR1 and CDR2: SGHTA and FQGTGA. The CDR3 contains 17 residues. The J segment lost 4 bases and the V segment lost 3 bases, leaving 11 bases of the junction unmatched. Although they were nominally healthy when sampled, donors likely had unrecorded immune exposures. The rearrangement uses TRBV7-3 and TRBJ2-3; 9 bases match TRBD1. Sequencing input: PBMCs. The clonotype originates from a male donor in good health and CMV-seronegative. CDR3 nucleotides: TGTGCCAGCAGCTTGGCTGGAACAGGGGGCCTAGCAGATACGCAGTATTTT. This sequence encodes CASSLAGTGGLADTQYF.